The T cell receptor (beta chain) described here comes from a study of T cells in Graves' hyperthyroidism and ophthalmopathy (dated by TCRdb to about 2019). With respect to the entire study: Peripheral blood samples were taken at the time of initial diagnosis, prior to any treatment. A discovery cohort of 95 to 100 patients, roughly 43 with Graves' ophthalmopathy and 55 to 60 with stable Graves' hyperthyroidism, was used to find distinguishing TCR V-J signatures. Prospective prediction of ophthalmopathy was tested in an independent validation cohort consisting of about 19 hyperthyroidism patients and around 16 patients who later progressed to ophthalmopathy. For training and testing, the roughly 100 patients in the discovery cohort were randomly divided in a 7:3 ratio. The study also compared thyroid tissue and blood T-cell repertoires from roughly 6 Graves' hyperthyroidism patients. After blood sampling, hyperthyroidism patients were treated with methimazole at a starting dose of 30 mg daily, and ophthalmopathy patients were treated with high-dose intravenous methylprednisolone. The paper reports TCR Vbeta CDR3 sequencing of approximately 130 peripheral blood samples: 40 to 45 ophthalmopathy, approximately 74 hyperthyroidism and around 17 progressor patients.

Comments on this clonotype: Its binding antigen is unknown. Qualities for individual bases were not recorded, and no much larger clone is one base off.

The TCR beta CDR3 regions were amplified from RNA transcripts. The TCR CDR3 was subjected to a first round of RT-PCR using the HTBI primer set and the Qiagen OneStep RT-PCR kit. Libraries were constructed in a second round of multiplex PCR, after which size selection and purification were performed. Libraries were sequenced paired-end with 100 bp reads on an Illumina HiSeq2000. Under the source paper's analysis protocol: SOAPnuke was used to process the raw data, removing reads that contained adapters or uncalled bases, had a mean Phred below 15, or lacked an exact match to the constant primer or identifier. COPE v1.2.5 was used to merge the high-quality paired reads, and each unique nucleotide sequence was defined as a clonotype. MiTCR v1.1 was used to align clonotypes to the IMGT TRBV, TRBD and TRBJ reference segments. The analysis included only V-J combinations with a frequency above 0.0001, which together covered around 99% of the repertoires. A TCS score was defined as the ratio between F50 (clonal expansion) and ExV (chaos), using BLOSUM62-based TCRdist between CDR3 peptides within each V-J. Welch's t-statistics and random forest reduced roughly 530 V-J features to about 13, which were used in a naive Bayes classifier (R e1071). TCRdb applied fastp at Q25 and MiXCR to the public reads, then kept only in-frame beta chains. CDR3 protein sequences are deduplicated, and each keeps its most common genes and DNA. Clone size and V and J calls follow TCRdb, not the original study. In all, the sample holds 500,000 to 550,000 distinct CDR3 sequences, and less than 25% of those were seen once. In total, the top ten clones hold around 27% of the sample.

A patient counted as having stable Graves' hyperthyroidism if no progression to ophthalmopathy occurred over 18 months of follow-up. Hyperthyroidism patients were newly diagnosed, with disease duration under 2 months, and aged 18 to 65 years. Any patient with an uncontrolled infection, another autoimmune disease, pregnancy or lactation was excluded. Diagnoses were based on clinical symptoms, serum thyroxine and TRAb, thyroid ultrasound and orbital computed tomography. PBMCs were isolated from more than 9 ml of fresh peripheral blood by Ficoll-Paque density gradient centrifugation. Total RNA was extracted using Trizol reagent, and RNA quality was assessed on an Agilent 2100 Bioanalyzer. The research as a whole found: Most expanded thyroid clonotypes (frequency above 0.001) were also detected in blood, a finding suggesting that blood repertoires may reflect thyroid immune responses. Ophthalmopathy was separated from stable hyperthyroidism by a 13 V-J signature model, with approximately 89% sensitivity and roughly 84% specificity obtained in cross-validation and 80%/75% obtained in testing. No statistical method was used to set the sample size in advance, and investigators knew the group allocation. In validation, progression to ophthalmopathy was predicted by the model with 70.59% sensitivity and roughly 76% specificity, a median of roughly 6 months before onset.

The source material was blood. This receptor was obtained from a man younger than 35 with Graves' hyperthyroidism.

The CDR3 corresponds to CASSLSPTEAFF. The DNA reads TGTGCCAGCAGTTTATCCCCCACTGAAGCTTTCTTT. This chain joins TRBV28 to TRBJ1-1; no confident D gene assignment can be made. V gives up 1 base and J gives up 4 bases, and the segment between their germline ends measures 4 bases. Inclusive of the bounding cysteine and phenylalanine, the CDR3 is 12 residues long. The DNA shown is the 36-base CDR3, in frame from base 1. The germline V gene encodes CDR1 MDHEN and CDR2 SYDVKM. Here the CDR3 is joined to the reference TRBV28 and TRBJ1-1 genes, and the full variable domain is: DVKVTQSSRYLVKRTGEKVFLECVQDMDHENMFWYRQDPGLGLRLIYFSYDVKMKEKGDIPEGYSVSREKKERFSLILESASTNQTSMYLCASSLSPTEAFFGQGTRLTVV.